Listed here are 19 T cell receptor beta chains from one sample, sequenced in a study of CD8 T cells in Susac syndrome. Reverse transcription of roughly 0.5 to 1 ug RNA used random hexamers. MiXCR, run by TCRdb on the immunoSEQ multiplex PCR reads, gives a single entry per CDR3 protein. In the table there are some 300,000 distinct CDR3 sequences, about 89% of which are singletons. Sequenced sample: CD8+ T cells from PBMCs. The receptors were sampled from a human donor with multiple sclerosis.

This chain uses TRBV11-2 with TRBJ2-7, with TRBD2 matching over 7 bases. V lost 5 bases, J lost 2 bases, and 6 bases stayed unmatched. This CDR3 spans 14 amino acids. Germline V gene lookup returns CDR1 SGHAT and CDR2 FQNNGV. The CDR3 nucleotides are TGTGCCAGCAGCCGGCCCGGGACTACCTACGAGCAGTACTTC. Its translation is CASSRPGTTYEQYF.

The chain couples TRBV28 to TRBJ2-1, with a tentative D call TRBD2 (6 bases). The germline V gene encodes CDR1 MDHEN and CDR2 SYDVKM. V lost 8 bases and J 4 bases, leaving 24 bases between the germline ends. CDR3 length: 17 amino acids. The CDR3 region has the DNA TGTGCCAGCGAAGGGCAGGGAAGGTCTAGCGTGTACAATGAGCAGTTCTTC. This translates into CASEGQGRSSVYNEQFF.

A few counts support this clonotype. V is TRBV20-1 and J is TRBJ2-7; D unresolved. This CDR3 spans 13 amino acids. The germline CDR1 and CDR2 sequences are DFQATT and SNEGSKA (reference sequence). Between the trimmed V and J ends, which lost 4 bases and 7 bases, there was a span of 17 bases. Here the CDR3 reads CSATSRRNGEQYF. In DNA, the CDR3 is TGCAGTGCTACCTCTCGCAGGAATGGAGAGCAGTACTTC.

V usage is TRBV28 and J usage is TRBJ1-5; D unresolved. The CDR3 loop spans 15 amino acids. CDR1 MDHEN and CDR2 SYDVKM come from the germline V gene. With 11 bases removed from V and 0 bases from J, the gap between germline ends came to 17 bases. CDR3 bases: TGTGCCTCCAAGGGAGGGATAACTAGCAATCAGCCCCAGCATTTT. Protein sequence: CASKGGITSNQPQHF. The whole variable domain, filled in from reference TRBV28 and TRBJ1-5, reads DVKVTQSSRYLVKRTGEKVFLECVQDMDHENMFWYRQDPGLGLRLIYFSYDVKMKEKGDIPEGYSVSREKKERFSLILESASTNQTSMYLCASKGGITSNQPQHFGDGTRLSIL.

V is TRBV3-1 and J is TRBJ2-1; D perhaps matches TRBD2 (6 bases). CDR1 and CDR2 (germline): LGHDT, YNNKEL (reference sequence). The V end was cut by 0 bases, the J end by 6 bases, with 12 bases between. This CDR3 spans 15 amino acids. CDR3: CASSQDYSGGNEQFF. The CDR3 bases are TGTGCCAGCAGCCAAGACTACTCCGGGGGCAATGAGCAGTTCTTC.

The CDR3 bases are TGTGCCAGCAGCGCGACGACTGGCTCCTACGAGCAGTACTTC. This translates into CASSATTGSYEQYF. The V and J genes are TRBV7-2 and TRBJ2-7, with D unresolved. The CDR3 runs 14 residues. V was shortened by 5 bases and J by 0 bases, with 11 bases between the two germline ends. Germline CDR1 reads SGHTA; CDR2 reads FQGNSA.

The rearrangement links TRBV29-1 to TRBJ2-2; D gene uncertain. Trimming left V 4 bases short and J 1 base short, with 10 bases between. CDR3 length: 14 amino acids. The germline CDR1 and CDR2 sequences are SQVTM and ANQGSEA. The CDR3 spells CSVVSPENTGELFF. CDR3 nucleotide sequence: TGCAGCGTTGTAAGTCCAGAGAACACCGGGGAGCTGTTTTTT.

CDR3 DNA: TGTGCCAGCAGCAGAGGGACAGATATCACAGATACGCAGTATTTT. The encoded protein is CASSRGTDITDTQYF. The chain uses TRBV6-5 and TRBJ2-3, with TRBD1 matching over 7 bases. Germline CDR1 MNHEY, CDR2 SVGAGI. Unmatched junction bases numbered 8, after V lost 6 bases and J lost 2 bases. This CDR3 is 15 amino acids long.

This chain connects TRBV12-3 or TRBV12-4 to TRBJ2-1, with TRBD2 matching 8 bases. V trimming: 3 bases; J trimming: 8 bases; junction bases outside the gene matches: 3. There are 13 residues in the CDR3. Here the CDR3 reads CASSFIAGHEQFF. CDR3 nucleotides: TGTGCCAGCAGTTTTATAGCGGGACATGAGCAGTTCTTC.

The chain is built from TRBV21-1 and TRBJ2-5; the table assigns TRBD1, which was not confirmed against the DNA. TRBV21-1 is a listed pseudogene. The CDR3 runs to 15 residues. The CDR3 coding sequence is TGTGCCAGCAGCAATTTGAGACAGGGGGGAGAGACCCAGTACTTC. Its protein product is CASSNLRQGGETQYF.

V and J are TRBV13 and TRBJ2-2; a possible D gene is TRBD1 (6 bases). V was shortened by 1 base and J by 3 bases, with 12 bases between the two germline ends. The CDR3 runs to 16 residues. Looked up from germline, CDR1 is PRHDT and CDR2 is FYEKMQ (reference sequence). CDR3 loop: CASSLVYEGDTGELFF. For the CDR3, the DNA is TGTGCCAGCAGCTTAGTATACGAGGGGGACACCGGGGAGCTGTTTTTT.

The CDR3 region has the DNA TGTGCCAGCAGTCCCCTGGGACAGGGCAGGGGGAATAGCAATCAGCCCCAGCATTTT. It specifies CASSPLGQGRGNSNQPQHF. V gene TRBV7-9 combines with J gene TRBJ1-5; the match to TRBD1 covers 9 bases. V lost 6 bases, J lost 0 bases, and 15 bases stayed unmatched. From germline, CDR1 is SEHNR and CDR2 FQNEAQ (reference sequence). The CDR3 covers 19 residues. The whole variable domain, filled in from reference TRBV7-9 and TRBJ1-5, reads DTGVSQNPRHKITKRGQNVTFRCDPISEHNRLYWYRQTLGQGPEFLTYFQNEAQLEKSRLLSDRFSAERPKGSFSTLEIQRTEQGDSAMYLCASSPLGQGRGNSNQPQHFGDGTRLSIL.

The J gene is TRBJ2-1, the V gene TRBV13; D is possibly TRBD1 (5 bases). The V end was cut by 5 bases, the J end by 7 bases, with 18 bases between. The CDR3 spans 15 residues. Germline assignment: CDR1 PRHDT and CDR2 FYEKMQ (reference sequence). CDR3 nucleotides: TGTGCCAGCAGCCCCGCTGGGCAGGGTCGGAATGAGCAGTTCTTC. It translates to CASSPAGQGRNEQFF.

The CDR3 bases are TGTGCCAGCAGTTCGTGGACAGGGTTGGTCACTGAAGCTTTCTTT. Translation: CASSSWTGLVTEAFF. The chain links TRBV6-2 or TRBV6-3 to TRBJ1-1; 8 bases map to TRBD1. CDR1 and CDR2 from the germline V gene are MNHEY and SVGEGT. CDR3 length: 15 residues. V lost 4 bases to trimming and J lost 4 bases; unmatched junction nucleotides: 8.

This chain links TRBV7-2 with TRBJ2-7; TRBD2 aligns across 12 bases. J gave up 3 bases and V 5 bases, and 2 bases lay outside the gene matches. The CDR3 totals 14 residues. Per the germline V gene, CDR1 is SGHTA and CDR2 is FQGNSA. The CDR3 DNA follows: TGTGCCAGCAGCCGGACTAGCGGGGACTACGAGCAGTACTTC. Translated, it gives CASSRTSGDYEQYF.

The V gene is TRBV20-1, the J gene TRBJ2-1; D is ambiguous. Trimming took 4 bases from V and 0 from J, leaving 13 bases between them. Germline-derived CDR1 and CDR2 are DFQATT and SNEGSKA (reference sequence). This CDR3 is built from 15 residues. The CDR3 region has the DNA TGCAGTGCTATAGACGGGTTGAGCTCCTACAATGAGCAGTTCTTC. Its protein is CSAIDGLSSYNEQFF.

The CDR3 here is CASSEGGQGLQHF. The DNA of the CDR3 is TGTGCCAGCAGTGAAGGCGGACAGGGGCTCCAGCATTTT. The rearrangement uses TRBV6-1 and TRBJ1-5; 9 bases match TRBD1. The CDR3 is made up of 13 amino acids. Germline assignment: CDR1 MNHNS and CDR2 SASEGT. Germline trimming cut 1 base from V and 12 bases from J; bases unmatched to any gene: 4.

This clonotype was found once. The chain carries TRBV15 and TRBJ2-7, with a possible D match to TRBD1 (5 bases). Per the germline V gene, CDR1 is LNHNV and CDR2 is YYDKDF (reference sequence). Trimming took 8 bases from V and 0 from J, leaving 17 bases between them. The CDR3 runs 15 residues. The CDR3 sequence is CATSGAGSSSYEQYF. The CDR3 DNA reads as TGTGCCACCTCCGGTGCAGGGTCCTCCTCCTACGAGCAGTACTTC.

The V call is TRBV5-1, the J call TRBJ2-5, with D maybe TRBD2 (6 bases). Germline V lookup: CDR1 SGHRS, CDR2 YFSETQ. There are 14 residues in the CDR3. Trimming left V 4 bases short and J 2 bases short, with 12 bases between. Written as DNA, the CDR3 is TGCGCCAGCAGCCCGGGAGACGGGCAAGAGACCCAGTACTTC. This encodes CASSPGDGQETQYF.